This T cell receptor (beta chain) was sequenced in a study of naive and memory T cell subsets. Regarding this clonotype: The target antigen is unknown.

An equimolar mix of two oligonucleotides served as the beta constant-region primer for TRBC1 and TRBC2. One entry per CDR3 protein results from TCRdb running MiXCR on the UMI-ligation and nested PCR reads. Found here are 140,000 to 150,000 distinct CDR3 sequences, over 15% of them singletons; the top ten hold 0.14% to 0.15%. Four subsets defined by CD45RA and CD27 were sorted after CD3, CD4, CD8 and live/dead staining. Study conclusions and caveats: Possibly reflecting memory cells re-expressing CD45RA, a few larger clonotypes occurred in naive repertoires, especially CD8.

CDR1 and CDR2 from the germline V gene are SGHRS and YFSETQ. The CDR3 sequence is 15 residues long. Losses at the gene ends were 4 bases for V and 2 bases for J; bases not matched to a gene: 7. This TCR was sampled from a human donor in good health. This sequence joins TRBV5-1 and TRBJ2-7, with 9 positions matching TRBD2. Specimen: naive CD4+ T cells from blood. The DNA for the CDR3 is TGCGCCAGCAGCCCCGAGACTAGCGGAACCTACGAGCAGTACTTC. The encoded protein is CASSPETSGTYEQYF.